Here is one TCR beta chain with its context. Antigen specificity is unknown. This sample is drawn from a study of T cell responses to AZD1222 COVID-19 vaccine. Findings of the study overall: Clonal diversity may have been underestimated, and the donors were mostly white British, with more females than males. Repertoire sampling occurred only after the peak T cell response.

The data were produced by immunoSEQ multiplex PCR, yet TCRdb's version contains in-frame clones alone and is incomplete. The top ten hold roughly 15% of the sample, which has fewer than 130,000 clones, 80% to 90% seen once. Trimming pared 1 base from V and 0 bases from J, leaving 8 bases between. CDR3 length: 16 residues. CDR1 and CDR2 (germline): SGDLS, YYNGEE. Sequenced here: peripheral blood, sampled 28 days after the second AZD1222 dose. The chain combines TRBV9 with TRBJ1-6; no reliable D call. The sequence derives from an adult who received the AZD1222 COVID-19 vaccine. The CDR3 protein is CASSVFGSSYNSPLHF. In DNA, the CDR3 is TGTGCCAGCAGCGTATTCGGGAGCTCCTATAATTCACCCCTCCACTTT.